The 8 T cell receptor beta chains listed next were all sequenced from one sample in a study of blood T cell repertoires in COVID-19. Data came from immunoSEQ multiplex PCR; TCRdb stores just in-frame clones and leaves some out. The table has 210,000 or so clones, 85% to 90% seen once; the top ten hold less than 3%. Specimen: peripheral blood. These receptors all stem from a woman aged 60 to 75 with acute or convalescent COVID-19.

V gene TRBV9 combines with J gene TRBJ2-3; TRBD1 matches 9 bases. Trimming took 2 bases from V and 9 from J; bases not matched to a gene: 10. CDR3 length: 15 residues. Per the germline V gene, CDR1 is SGDLS and CDR2 is YYNGEE. CDR3 protein: CASSVGGTGLETQYF. In DNA form, the CDR3 reads TGTGCCAGCAGCGTTGGCGGGACAGGGTTGGAGACGCAGTATTTT. The entire variable domain, with the rest obtained from reference TRBV9 and TRBJ2-3, is as follows: DSGVTQTPKHLITATGQRVTLRCSPRSGDLSVYWYQQSLDQGLQFLIQYYNGEERAKGNILERFSAQQFPDLHSELNLSSLELGDSALYFCASSVGGTGLETQYFGPGTRLTVL.

The chain is built from TRBV6-5 and TRBJ1-5; the D gene is possibly TRBD1 (6 bases). There are 14 residues in the CDR3. V gave up 6 bases and J gave up 4 bases, with 13 bases separating them. Germline V gives CDR1 MNHEY, CDR2 SVGAGI. In DNA, the CDR3 is TGTGCCAGCAGGAAACAGGGTGGGAATCAGCCCCAGCATTTT. It is translated as CASRKQGGNQPQHF.

This CDR3 reads CASSPIVAGSNYGYTF. In DNA form, the CDR3 reads TGTGCCAGCTCACCAATAGTGGCCGGGTCTAACTATGGCTACACCTTC. The rearrangement uses TRBV18 and TRBJ1-2; unclear D gene. Per germline, CDR1 KGHSH and CDR2 LQKENI. The CDR3 covers 16 residues. V was cut by 2 bases and J by 0 bases, with 13 bases left in between.

The V call is TRBV24-1, the J call TRBJ1-1; 11 bases are a match to TRBD1. V trimming: 3 bases; J trimming: 10 bases; junction bases outside the gene matches: 6. The CDR3 runs to 14 residues. Germline V lookup: CDR1 KGHDR, CDR2 SFDVKD. CDR3 coding DNA: TGTGCCACCAGTGATGCGGGGACAGGGGGAAGAGCTTTCTTT. Its translation: CATSDAGTGGRAFF.

The gene calls are TRBV7-2 and TRBJ2-7; 11 bases fit TRBD2. Germline assignment: CDR1 SGHTA and CDR2 FQGNSA. V gave up 5 bases and J gave up 3 bases; unmatched junction bases: 9. CDR3 length: 16 amino acids. CDR3: CASSPDSGTSGYEQYF. DNA of the CDR3: TGTGCCAGCAGCCCAGACTCCGGGACTAGCGGCTACGAGCAGTACTTC.

This sequence joins TRBV15 and TRBJ2-1; D might be TRBD1 (5 bases). Trimming left V 0 bases short and J 8 bases short, with 20 bases between. This CDR3 spans 17 amino acids. Germline-derived CDR1 and CDR2 are LNHNV and YYDKDF (reference sequence). The CDR3 DNA reads as TGTGCCACCAGCAGAGATCCGGCCAGGGCAAGGTTCGATGAGCAGTTCTTC. Its translation: CATSRDPARARFDEQFF.

This clone was seen just once. This sequence joins TRBV10-1 and TRBJ2-3, with TRBD2 matching 14 bases. The junction had 3 bases not matched to a gene; V was cut back by 5 bases and J by 2 bases. The germline V gene has CDR1 WNHNN and CDR2 SYGVQD (reference sequence). The length of the CDR3 is 16 residues. The CDR3: CASSWTSGGPTDTQYF. CDR3 bases: TGCGCCAGCAGTTGGACTAGCGGGGGGCCCACAGATACGCAGTATTTT.

The chain's CDR3 is CASSLEHPNTEAFF. As DNA, the CDR3 is TGCGCCAGCAGCTTGGAACACCCGAACACTGAAGCTTTCTTT. The chain uses TRBV5-1 and TRBJ1-1; D is uncertain. CDR1 SGHRS and CDR2 YFSETQ come from the germline V gene. Trimming took 0 bases from V and 1 from J, leaving 7 bases between them. This CDR3 is 14 amino acids long.